A single sample is the source of the 13 T cell receptor beta chains below, sequenced in a study of T cell repertoires in cytomegalovirus infection. These TCRs are of unknown antigen specificity. TCRdb re-derived calls from the reads in MiXCR, one entry per CDR3 protein. This table has 750,000 to 950,000 distinct CDR3 sequences, just under 30% appearing once. The starting material was cultured CD8+ T cells from PBMCs, obtained from culture after CMV antigen stimulation. The source is a human donor in good health (CMV status not recorded). Some clones in this sample may be carry-over from other donors' samples.

This clonotype was observed a few times. The chain combines TRBV10-3 with TRBJ2-1; 9 bases are a match to TRBD2. Losses at the gene ends were 5 bases for V and 0 bases for J; bases not matched to a gene: 2. The germline V gene encodes CDR1 ENHRY and CDR2 SYGVKD. The CDR3 contains 15 residues. The CDR3 bases are TGTGCCATCAGTTTAGCGGGGGTCTCCTACAATGAGCAGTTCTTC. Amino acids: CAISLAGVSYNEQFF.

This clonotype was counted a few times. The chain carries TRBV7-9 and TRBJ2-3; perhaps TRBD2 as D (6 bases). Trimming removed 4 bases at V and 1 base at J, with 12 bases between. The germline V gene has CDR1 SEHNR and CDR2 FQNEAQ (reference sequence). The CDR3 has 15 amino acids. CDR3 sequence: CASSWLRRGTDTQYF. The CDR3 DNA sequence: TGTGCCAGCAGCTGGCTCCGGAGGGGCACAGATACGCAGTATTTT.

The CDR3 is CSVFDRGTTGELFF. CDR3 coding DNA: TGCAGCGTTTTTGATCGGGGGACGACCGGGGAGCTGTTTTTT. The rearrangement uses TRBV29-1 and TRBJ2-2, with a weak D call TRBD2 (6 bases). V shed 5 bases and J shed 5 bases, with 15 bases lying between them. This CDR3 comprises 14 residues. CDR1 is SQVTM and CDR2 is ANQGSEA in the germline V gene.

The V and J genes are TRBV4-1 and TRBJ2-2; either TRBD1 or TRBD2 may supply D (5 bases each). Germline V CDR1 and CDR2: MGHRA, YSYEKL. Deletions cut 0 bases from V and 6 bases from J, with 11 bases between. The CDR3 length is 15 residues. The DNA for the CDR3 is TGCGCCAGCAGCCAAGATGAGGTGGGGGCCGGGGAGCTGTTTTTT. This gives the protein CASSQDEVGAGELFF.

This sequence joins TRBV7-3 and TRBJ2-3; 9 bases agree with TRBD1. V shed 4 bases, J shed 2 bases, and the junction held 4 bases outside the gene matches. Germline assignment: CDR1 SGHTA and CDR2 FQGTGA. CDR3 length: 15 amino acids. In DNA form, the CDR3 reads TGTGCCAGCAGCTCGGGACAGGGAAACACAGATACGCAGTATTTT. This encodes CASSSGQGNTDTQYF. Full variable domain (remainder filled in from reference TRBV7-3 and TRBJ2-3): GAGVSQTPSNKVTEKGKYVELRCDPISGHTALYWYRQSLGQGPEFLIYFQGTGAADDSGLPNDRFFAVRPEGSVSTLKIQRTERGDSAVYLCASSSGQGNTDTQYFGPGTRLTVL.

There are a few counts of this clonotype. The rearrangement uses TRBV27 and TRBJ1-1, with a weak D call TRBD1 (6 bases). This CDR3 is built from 14 residues. Trimming stripped 5 bases from V and 4 bases from J, with 14 bases between. Germline CDR1 and CDR2: MNHEY and SMNVEV (reference sequence). The CDR3 sequence: CASSPLTQGTEAFF. The CDR3, as DNA: TGTGCCAGCAGTCCGTTAACACAGGGCACTGAAGCTTTCTTT.

J is TRBJ1-1 and V is TRBV11-2; 8 positions match TRBD1. The CDR3 sequence is 13 residues long. CDR1 and CDR2 from the germline V gene are SGHAT and FQNNGV. Trimming removed 8 bases from V and 8 bases from J; junction bases left unmatched: 10. This CDR3 reads CASGRQGPSEAFF. In DNA form, the CDR3 reads TGTGCCAGCGGCAGACAGGGGCCGTCCGAAGCTTTCTTT. Complete variable domain (other parts from reference TRBV11-2 and TRBJ1-1): EAGVAQSPRYKIIEKRQSVAFWCNPISGHATLYWYQQILGQGPKLLIQFQNNGVVDDSQLPKDRFSAERLKGVDSTLKIQPAKLEDSAVYLCASGRQGPSEAFFGQGTRLTVV.

In its sample, this clonotype was seen a few times. The V and J genes are TRBV28 and TRBJ2-5, with 11 bases that match TRBD1. This CDR3 comprises 18 residues. Germline V lookup: CDR1 MDHEN, CDR2 SYDVKM. The V segment lost 8 bases and the J segment 1 base; nucleotides outside the gene matches: 15. CDR3: CASELGQGARRGQETQYF. CDR3 nucleotide sequence: TGTGCCAGCGAATTAGGACAGGGGGCGCGTAGAGGCCAAGAGACCCAGTACTTC. Looking up the rest from reference TRBV28 and TRBJ2-5 gives the full variable domain: DVKVTQSSRYLVKRTGEKVFLECVQDMDHENMFWYRQDPGLGLRLIYFSYDVKMKEKGDIPEGYSVSREKKERFSLILESASTNQTSMYLCASELGQGARRGQETQYFGPGTRLLVL.

The genes are TRBV6-6 and TRBJ1-5; D is perhaps TRBD1 (5 bases). CDR1 is MNHNY and CDR2 is SVGAGI in the germline V gene (reference sequence). The V gene lost 2 bases and the J gene lost 9 bases, with 8 bases spanning the gap. CDR3 length: 12 residues. Written as DNA, the CDR3 is TGTGCCAGCAGTTACGGGGGGGGGCCCCAGCATTTT. Translation gives CASSYGGGPQHF.

Here the CDR3 DNA reads TGTGCCAGCAGCTTAGGGCCGGAAGTGGGGTATGGCTACACCTTC. This sequence encodes CASSLGPEVGYGYTF. This rearrangement joins TRBV7-9 to TRBJ1-2; D not resolved. Germline lookup yields CDR1 SEHNR and CDR2 FQNEAQ (reference sequence). CDR3 length: 15 residues. Trimming shortened V by 1 base and J by 5 bases, and 14 bases separated the two germline ends.

V and J are TRBV20-1 and TRBJ2-2; D call uncertain. V was pared by 0 bases and J by 7 bases, with 12 bases between. The CDR3 consists of 14 residues. Looked up from germline, CDR1 is DFQATT and CDR2 is SNEGSKA (reference sequence). The chain's CDR3 is CSARDLKGYGELFF. DNA of the CDR3: TGCAGTGCTAGAGATTTAAAGGGTTACGGGGAGCTGTTTTTT.

The J gene is TRBJ2-2, the V gene TRBV20-1; 11 nucleotides align to TRBD1. Germline V gene data show CDR1 as DFQATT and CDR2 as SNEGSKA (reference sequence). V lost 6 bases to trimming and J lost 6 bases; unmatched junction nucleotides: 6. CDR3 length equals 14 residues. DNA for the CDR3: TGCAGTGCCCACGTGGGACAGGGGGCCGGGGAGCTGTTTTTT. Its translation is CSAHVGQGAGELFF.

The CDR3 loop is CASSLLDTFYTGELFF. The CDR3 DNA follows: TGTGCCAGCAGCTTACTAGACACTTTCTACACCGGGGAGCTGTTTTTT. The rearrangement uses TRBV7-9 and TRBJ2-2; D ambiguous. There are 16 residues in the CDR3. With 2 bases removed from V and 3 bases from J, the gap between germline ends came to 13 bases. In germline, CDR1 is SEHNR, CDR2 FQNEAQ (reference sequence).